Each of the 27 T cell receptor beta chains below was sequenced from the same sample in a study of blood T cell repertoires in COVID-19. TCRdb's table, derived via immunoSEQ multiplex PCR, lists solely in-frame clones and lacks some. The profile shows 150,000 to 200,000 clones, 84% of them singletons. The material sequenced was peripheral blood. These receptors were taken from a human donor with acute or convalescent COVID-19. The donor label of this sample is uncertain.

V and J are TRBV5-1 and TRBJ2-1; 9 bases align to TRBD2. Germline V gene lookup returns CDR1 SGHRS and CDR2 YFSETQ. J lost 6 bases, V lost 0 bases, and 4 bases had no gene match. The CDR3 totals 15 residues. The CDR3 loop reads CASSLEAGGLNEQFF. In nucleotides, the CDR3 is TGCGCCAGCAGCTTGGAAGCGGGGGGCCTCAATGAGCAGTTCTTC.

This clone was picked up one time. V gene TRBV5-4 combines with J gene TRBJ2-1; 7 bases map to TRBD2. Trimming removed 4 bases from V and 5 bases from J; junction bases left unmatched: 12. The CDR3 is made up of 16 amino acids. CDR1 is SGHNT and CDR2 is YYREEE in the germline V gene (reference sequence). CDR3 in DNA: TGTGCCAGCAGCCCCCTCGGTGGGAGGGGAAACAATGAGCAGTTCTTC. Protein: CASSPLGGRGNNEQFF.

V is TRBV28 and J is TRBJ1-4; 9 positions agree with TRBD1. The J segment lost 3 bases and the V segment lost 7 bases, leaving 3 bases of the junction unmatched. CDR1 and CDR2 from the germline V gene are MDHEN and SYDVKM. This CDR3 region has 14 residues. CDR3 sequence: CASNRGLANEKLFF. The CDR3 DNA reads TGTGCCAGCAACAGGGGGCTTGCTAATGAAAAACTGTTTTTT.

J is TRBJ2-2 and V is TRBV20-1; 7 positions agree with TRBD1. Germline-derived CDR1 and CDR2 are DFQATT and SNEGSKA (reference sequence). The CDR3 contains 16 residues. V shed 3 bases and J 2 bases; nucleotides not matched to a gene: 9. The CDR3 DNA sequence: TGCAGTGCTAGTCCGTGGGGACAGCAAAACACCGGGGAGCTGTTTTTT. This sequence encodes CSASPWGQQNTGELFF.

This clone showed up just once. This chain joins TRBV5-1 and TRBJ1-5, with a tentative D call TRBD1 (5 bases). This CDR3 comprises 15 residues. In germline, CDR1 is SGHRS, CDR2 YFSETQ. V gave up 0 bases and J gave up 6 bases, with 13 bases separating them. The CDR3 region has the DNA TGCGCCAGCAGCTTGGATAGGGCGGGGGGTCAGCCCCAGCATTTT. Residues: CASSLDRAGGQPQHF. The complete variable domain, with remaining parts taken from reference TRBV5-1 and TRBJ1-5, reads KAGVTQTPRYLIKTRGQQVTLSCSPISGHRSVSWYQQTPGQGLQFLFEYFSETQRNKGNFPGRFSGRQFSNSRSEMNVSTLELGDSALYLCASSLDRAGGQPQHFGDGTRLSIL.

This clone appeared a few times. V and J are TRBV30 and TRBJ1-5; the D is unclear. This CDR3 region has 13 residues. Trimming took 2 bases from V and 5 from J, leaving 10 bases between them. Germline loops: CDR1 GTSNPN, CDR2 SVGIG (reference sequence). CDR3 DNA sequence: TGTGCCTGGAGTACCCAACGGGATCAGCCCCAGCATTTT. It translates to CAWSTQRDQPQHF.

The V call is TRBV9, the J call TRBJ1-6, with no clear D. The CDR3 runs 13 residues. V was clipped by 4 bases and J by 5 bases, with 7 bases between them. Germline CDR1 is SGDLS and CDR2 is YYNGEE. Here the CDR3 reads CASSSEDNSPLHF. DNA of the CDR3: TGTGCCAGCAGCTCCGAGGATAATTCACCCCTCCACTTT.

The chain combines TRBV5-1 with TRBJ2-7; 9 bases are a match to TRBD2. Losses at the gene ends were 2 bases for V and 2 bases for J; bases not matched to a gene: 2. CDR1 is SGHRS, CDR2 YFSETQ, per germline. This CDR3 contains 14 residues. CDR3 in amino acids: CASSLSGGPYEQYF. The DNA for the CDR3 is TGCGCCAGCAGCTTAAGCGGGGGGCCCTACGAGCAGTACTTC. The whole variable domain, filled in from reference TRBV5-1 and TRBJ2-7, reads KAGVTQTPRYLIKTRGQQVTLSCSPISGHRSVSWYQQTPGQGLQFLFEYFSETQRNKGNFPGRFSGRQFSNSRSEMNVSTLELGDSALYLCASSLSGGPYEQYFGPGTRLTVT.

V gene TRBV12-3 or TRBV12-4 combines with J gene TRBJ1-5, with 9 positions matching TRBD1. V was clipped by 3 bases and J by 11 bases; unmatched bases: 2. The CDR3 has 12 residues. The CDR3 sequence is CASSFDRGTQHF. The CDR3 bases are TGTGCCAGCAGTTTCGACAGGGGGACCCAGCATTTT.

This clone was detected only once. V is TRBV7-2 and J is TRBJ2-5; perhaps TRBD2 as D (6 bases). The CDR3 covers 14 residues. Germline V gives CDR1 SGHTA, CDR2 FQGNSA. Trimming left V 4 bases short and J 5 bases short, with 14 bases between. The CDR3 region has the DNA TGTGCCAGCAGCTCCCAGGCTAGCGTGGAGACCCAGTACTTC. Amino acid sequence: CASSSQASVETQYF.

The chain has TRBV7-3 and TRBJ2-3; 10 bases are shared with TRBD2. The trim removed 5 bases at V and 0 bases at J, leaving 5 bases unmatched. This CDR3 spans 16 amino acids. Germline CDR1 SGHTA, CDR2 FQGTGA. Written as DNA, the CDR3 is TGTGCCAGCAGCCAGGGACTAGCGTCTAGCACAGATACGCAGTATTTT. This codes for CASSQGLASSTDTQYF.

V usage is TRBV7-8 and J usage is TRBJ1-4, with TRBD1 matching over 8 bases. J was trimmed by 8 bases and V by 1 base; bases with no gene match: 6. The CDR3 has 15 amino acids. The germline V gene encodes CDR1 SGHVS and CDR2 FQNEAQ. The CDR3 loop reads CASSLEAWDREKLFF. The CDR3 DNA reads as TGTGCCAGCAGCTTAGAGGCTTGGGACAGGGAAAAACTGTTTTTT.

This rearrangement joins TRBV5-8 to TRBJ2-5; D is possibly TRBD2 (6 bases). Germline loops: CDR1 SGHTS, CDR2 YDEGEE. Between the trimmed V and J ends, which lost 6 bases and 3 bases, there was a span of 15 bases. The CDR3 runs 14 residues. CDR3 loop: CASTFRGIKETQYF. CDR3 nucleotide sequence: TGTGCCAGCACTTTCCGGGGGATTAAAGAGACCCAGTACTTC.

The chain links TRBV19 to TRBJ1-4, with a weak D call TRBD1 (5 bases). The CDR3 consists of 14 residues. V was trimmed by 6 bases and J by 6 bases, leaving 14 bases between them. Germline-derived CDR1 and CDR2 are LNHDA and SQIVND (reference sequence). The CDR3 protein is CASRVTGGHEKLFF. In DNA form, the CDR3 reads TGTGCCAGTAGGGTTACAGGTGGCCATGAAAAACTGTTTTTT.

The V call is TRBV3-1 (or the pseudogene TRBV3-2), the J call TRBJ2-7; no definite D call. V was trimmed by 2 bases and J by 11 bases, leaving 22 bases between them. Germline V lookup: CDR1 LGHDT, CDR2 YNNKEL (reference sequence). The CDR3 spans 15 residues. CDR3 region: CASSQTLDTTSMEYF. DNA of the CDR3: TGTGCCAGCAGCCAAACCCTGGATACTACGAGTATGGAGTACTTC.

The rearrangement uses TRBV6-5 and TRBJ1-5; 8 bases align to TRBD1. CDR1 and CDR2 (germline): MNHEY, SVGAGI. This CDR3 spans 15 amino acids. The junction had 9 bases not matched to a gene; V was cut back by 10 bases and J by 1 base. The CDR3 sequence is CATRAGGKSNQPQHF. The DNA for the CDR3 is TGTGCCACCAGGGCAGGGGGCAAGAGCAATCAGCCCCAGCATTTT.

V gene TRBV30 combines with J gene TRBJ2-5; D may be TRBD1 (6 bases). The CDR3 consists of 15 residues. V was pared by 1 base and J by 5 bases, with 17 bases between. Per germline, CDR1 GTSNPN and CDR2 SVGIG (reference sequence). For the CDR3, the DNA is TGTGCCTGGAGTGCTCCAGGGGCCCTGATGGAGACCCAGTACTTC. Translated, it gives CAWSAPGALMETQYF.

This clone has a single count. For the CDR3, the DNA is TGTGCCACTAACCGGGACAGGCTTCGAAGGGAGACCCAGTACTTC. Protein sequence: CATNRDRLRRETQYF. The chain is built from TRBV15 and TRBJ2-5, with 8 nucleotides matching TRBD1. This CDR3 is 15 amino acids long. The V and J ends lost 9 bases and 5 bases, in that order; junction bases with no gene match: 14. Germline values: CDR1 LNHNV, CDR2 YYDKDF (reference sequence).

CDR3 region: CASSSLARGGYTF. The CDR3 DNA reads TGTGCCAGCAGTTCCCTAGCTCGAGGTGGCTACACCTTC. The chain combines TRBV12-3 or TRBV12-4 with TRBJ1-2; D gene unclear. The CDR3 spans 13 residues. V lost 4 bases, J lost 7 bases, and 13 bases lay in between.

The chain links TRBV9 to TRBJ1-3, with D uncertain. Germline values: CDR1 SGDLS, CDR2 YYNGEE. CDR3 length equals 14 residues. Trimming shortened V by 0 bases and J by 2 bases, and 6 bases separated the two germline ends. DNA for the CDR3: TGTGCCAGCAGCGTAGGAGGGACTGGAAACACCATATATTTT. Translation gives CASSVGGTGNTIYF. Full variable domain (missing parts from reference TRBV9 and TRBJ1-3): DSGVTQTPKHLITATGQRVTLRCSPRSGDLSVYWYQQSLDQGLQFLIQYYNGEERAKGNILERFSAQQFPDLHSELNLSSLELGDSALYFCASSVGGTGNTIYFGEGSWLTVV.

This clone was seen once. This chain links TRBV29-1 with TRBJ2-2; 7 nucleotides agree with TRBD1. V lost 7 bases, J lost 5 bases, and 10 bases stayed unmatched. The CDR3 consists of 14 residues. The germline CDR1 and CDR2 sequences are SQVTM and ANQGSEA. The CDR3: CSAVGVRGTGELFF. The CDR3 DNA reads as TGCAGCGCCGTCGGTGTCAGGGGGACCGGGGAGCTGTTTTTT.

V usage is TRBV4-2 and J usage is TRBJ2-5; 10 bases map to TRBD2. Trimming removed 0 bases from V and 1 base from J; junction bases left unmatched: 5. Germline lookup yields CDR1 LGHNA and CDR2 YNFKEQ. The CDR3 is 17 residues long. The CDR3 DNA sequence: TGTGCCAGCAGCCAAGATGCTAGGACTAGCGGCCAAGAGACCCAGTACTTC. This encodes CASSQDARTSGQETQYF.

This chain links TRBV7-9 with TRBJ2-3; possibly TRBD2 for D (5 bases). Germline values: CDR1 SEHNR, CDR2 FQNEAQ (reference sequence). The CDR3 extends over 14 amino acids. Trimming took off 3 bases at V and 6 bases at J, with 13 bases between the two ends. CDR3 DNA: TGTGCCAGCAGCTTTTTATGGGAGCTGGATACGCAGTATTTT. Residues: CASSFLWELDTQYF.

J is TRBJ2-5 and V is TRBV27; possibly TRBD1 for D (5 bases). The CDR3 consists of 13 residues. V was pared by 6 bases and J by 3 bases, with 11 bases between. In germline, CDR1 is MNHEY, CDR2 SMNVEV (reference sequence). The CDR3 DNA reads TGTGCCAGCAGAAGACAGACGGAAGAGACCCAGTACTTC. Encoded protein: CASRRQTEETQYF.

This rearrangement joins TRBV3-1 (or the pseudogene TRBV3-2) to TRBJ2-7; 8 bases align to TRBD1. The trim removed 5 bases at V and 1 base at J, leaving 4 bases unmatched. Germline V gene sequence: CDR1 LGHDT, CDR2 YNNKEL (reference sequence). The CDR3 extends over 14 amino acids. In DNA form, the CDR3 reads TGTGCCAGCAGCTGGACAGGGTTTTCCTACGAGCAGTACTTC. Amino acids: CASSWTGFSYEQYF.

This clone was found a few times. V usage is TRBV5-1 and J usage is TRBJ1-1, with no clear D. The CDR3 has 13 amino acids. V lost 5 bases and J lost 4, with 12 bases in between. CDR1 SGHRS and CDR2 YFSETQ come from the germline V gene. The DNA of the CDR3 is TGCGCCAGCAGGCGGGGAGTGGGCACTGAAGCTTTCTTT. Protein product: CASRRGVGTEAFF.

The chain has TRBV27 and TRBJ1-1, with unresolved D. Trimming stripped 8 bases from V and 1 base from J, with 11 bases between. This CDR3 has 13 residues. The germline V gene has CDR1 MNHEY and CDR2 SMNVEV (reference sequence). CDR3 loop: CASFTSANTEAFF. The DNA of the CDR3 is TGTGCCAGCTTCACTTCCGCGAACACTGAAGCTTTCTTT.